A single sample is the source of the 25 T cell receptor beta chains below, sequenced in a study of neoadjuvant anti-PD-1 for oral cavity cancer. Profiled with immunoSEQ multiplex PCR; TCRdb holds only in-frame clones, not every one. The data contain some 61,000 clones, roughly 84% of them singletons. Time point indicated: after neoadjuvant nivolumab, at surgical resection. The specimen was PBMCs, collected after nivolumab (anti-PD-1) treatment. These receptors originate from a person aged 35-79 years with oral cavity squamous cell carcinoma.

V usage is TRBV10-3 and J usage is TRBJ1-5, with unresolved D. This CDR3 comprises 14 residues. Germline CDR1 reads ENHRY; CDR2 reads SYGVKD. The V and J ends lost 2 bases and 0 bases respectively, with 5 bases between them. The CDR3 reads CAISEEYSNQPQHF. CDR3 sequence (DNA): TGTGCCATCAGTGAGGAATATAGCAATCAGCCCCAGCATTTT.

J is TRBJ2-7 and V is TRBV28; 11 bases match TRBD2. V dropped 8 bases and J dropped 0; count of bases not matched to a gene: 9. The CDR3 length is 16 residues. The germline gives CDR1 MDHEN, CDR2 SYDVKM. The CDR3 DNA is TGTGCCAGCGACGGGCTAGCGGGAGGTTTCTCCTACGAGCAGTACTTC. Its translation is CASDGLAGGFSYEQYF.

This clone was picked up one time. The chain joins TRBV2 to TRBJ1-3, with 7 positions matching TRBD1. This CDR3 spans 16 amino acids. V gave up 8 bases and J gave up 1 base; unmatched junction bases: 11. The germline gives CDR1 SNHLY, CDR2 FYNNEI. The CDR3 nucleotides read TGTGCCAGCGGTATGGACAGGCCGACATCTGGAAACACCATATATTTT. Protein: CASGMDRPTSGNTIYF. The full variable domain, with the rest looked up from reference TRBV2 and TRBJ1-3, is EPEVTQTPSHQVTQMGQEVILRCVPISNHLYFYWYRQILGQKVEFLVSFYNNEISEKSEIFDDQFSVERPDGSNFTLKIRSTKLEDSAMYFCASGMDRPTSGNTIYFGEGSWLTVV.

V is TRBV27 and J is TRBJ2-7; D may match TRBD1 or TRBD2 (6 bases each). V dropped 3 bases and J dropped 5 bases, with 14 bases sitting between them. This CDR3 is built from 14 residues. Germline V gene data show CDR1 as MNHEY and CDR2 as SMNVEV (reference sequence). DNA of the CDR3: TGTGCCAGCAGTTTTTGGGGGGCGATAAACGAGCAGTACTTC. Translation gives CASSFWGAINEQYF.

This clone was detected only a few times. This chain joins TRBV30 and TRBJ2-4, with 8 bases lining up with TRBD2. This CDR3 spans 13 amino acids. The germline gives CDR1 GTSNPN, CDR2 SVGIG (reference sequence). With 7 bases clipped from V and 6 bases from J, the junction kept 8 bases outside the gene matches. The CDR3 DNA is TGTGCCTATCGCCCGGGGGGGGGAAACATTCAGTACTTC. Its protein product is CAYRPGGGNIQYF. The whole variable domain, filled in from reference TRBV30 and TRBJ2-4, reads SQTIHQWPATLVQPVGSPLSLECTVEGTSNPNLYWYRQAAGRGLQLLFYSVGIGQISSEVPQNLSASRPQDRQFILSSKKLLLSDSGFYLCAYRPGGGNIQYFGAGTRLSVL.

The gene calls are TRBV4-1 and TRBJ1-1, with no clear D. This CDR3 spans 13 amino acids. V lost 4 bases, J lost 0 bases, and 6 bases lay in between. From germline, CDR1 is MGHRA and CDR2 YSYEKL. The CDR3 sequence is CASSRALNTEAFF. In DNA, the CDR3 is TGCGCCAGCAGCCGCGCCCTGAACACTGAAGCTTTCTTT.

Here the CDR3 reads CASSLGGGDTDTQYF. CDR3 coding DNA: TGTGCCAGCAGCTTAGGAGGGGGGGACACAGATACGCAGTATTTT. J is TRBJ2-3 and V is TRBV11-3, with D maybe TRBD2 (7 bases). Trimming shortened V by 1 base and J by 2 bases, and 10 bases separated the two germline ends. This CDR3 has 15 residues. CDR1 and CDR2 (germline): SGHNT, YENEEA.

The rearrangement joins TRBV7-2 to TRBJ2-5, with D possibly called TRBD1 or TRBD2 (5 bases each). The V gene's germline CDR1 is SGHTA and CDR2 FQGNSA. V was clipped by 5 bases and J by 5 bases, with 12 bases between them. The CDR3 length is 13 residues. The DNA of the CDR3 is TGTGCCAGCAGCCCGGGACCTCCGGAGACCCAGTACTTC. It translates to CASSPGPPETQYF.

The V gene is TRBV2, the J gene TRBJ2-7; tentatively, D is TRBD2 (6 bases). CDR3 length: 13 residues. Trimming stripped 7 bases from V and 0 bases from J, with 10 bases between. The germline V gene encodes CDR1 SNHLY and CDR2 FYNNEI. The CDR3 coding sequence is TGTGCCAGCACAGGAGGGACCTCCTACGAGCAGTACTTC. Translated: CASTGGTSYEQYF.

The chain is built from TRBV6-5 and TRBJ2-7, with 9 bases matching TRBD2. Germline-derived CDR1 and CDR2 are MNHEY and SVGAGI. After removal of 0 bases from V and 7 bases from J, the junction contained 7 bases not matched to a gene. The CDR3 covers 15 residues. The CDR3 loop is CASSYSWDSGGEQYF. The CDR3 DNA reads TGTGCCAGCAGTTACTCTTGGGACAGCGGGGGGGAGCAGTACTTC.

In DNA form, the CDR3 reads TGTGCCTGGAGTGCTCTAGCGGACACAGATACGCAGTATTTT. As protein: CAWSALADTDTQYF. The chain employs TRBV30 and TRBJ2-3, with TRBD2 identical over 7 bases. The CDR3 sequence is 14 residues long. V trimming: 1 base; J trimming: 2 bases; junction bases outside the gene matches: 3. Germline CDR1 GTSNPN, CDR2 SVGIG (reference sequence).

This clone was observed a few times. V usage is TRBV5-1 and J usage is TRBJ2-1, with D possibly being TRBD1 (5 bases). Germline lookup yields CDR1 SGHRS and CDR2 YFSETQ. Trimming left V 7 bases short and J 6 bases short, with 17 bases between. The CDR3 spans 14 residues. The CDR3 DNA reads as TGCGCCAGCGGTGGACAAGGTCTTGGCAATGAGCAGTTCTTC. Its protein is CASGGQGLGNEQFF.

The V call is TRBV7-3, the J call TRBJ2-2; D unresolved. The germline CDR1 and CDR2 sequences are SGHTA and FQGTGA. The CDR3 totals 14 residues. V was cut by 2 bases and J by 6 bases, with 10 bases left in between. The DNA for the CDR3 is TGTGCCAGCAGCTTATCAACATTGGCCGGGGAGCTGTTTTTT. As protein: CASSLSTLAGELFF.

The rearrangement links TRBV19 to TRBJ2-2; TRBD1 is a possible D gene (6 bases). V was clipped by 6 bases and J by 4 bases, with 18 bases between them. Germline loops: CDR1 LNHDA, CDR2 SQIVND (reference sequence). This CDR3 has 16 residues. The chain's CDR3 is CASSQLARTATGELFF. CDR3 DNA: TGTGCCAGTAGCCAACTTGCTCGGACAGCCACCGGGGAGCTGTTTTTT.

This clone was observed once. V is TRBV5-1 and J is TRBJ2-3; 9 positions agree with TRBD1. V shed 0 bases, J shed 2 bases, and the junction held 7 bases outside the gene matches. The germline CDR1 and CDR2 sequences are SGHRS and YFSETQ. The CDR3 runs 17 residues. CDR3 protein: CASSLGGQGPSTDTQYF. CDR3 DNA sequence: TGCGCCAGCAGCTTGGGGGGACAGGGTCCTTCCACAGATACGCAGTATTTT.

The CDR3 region is CASSLVLAGVGGANVLTF. The CDR3, as DNA: TGTGCCAGCAGCTTGGTTTTGGCGGGAGTAGGTGGGGCCAACGTCCTGACTTTC. The chain combines TRBV5-6 with TRBJ2-6; 7 nucleotides match TRBD2. The CDR3 extends over 18 amino acids. The V gene's germline CDR1 is SGHDT and CDR2 YYEEEE. The V gene end was trimmed by 0 bases and the J gene end by 3 bases; junction bases not matched to a gene: 9.

The chain uses TRBV7-2 and TRBJ2-1, with 8 bases aligning to TRBD2. Trimming at V came to 1 base and at J to 2 bases, leaving 4 bases not matched to a gene. This CDR3 is built from 16 residues. CDR1 is SGHTA and CDR2 is FQGNSA in the germline V gene. CDR3 sequence (DNA): TGTGCCAGCAGCTTAGTAGTTAGCGGGGCCTACAATGAGCAGTTCTTC. Its translation: CASSLVVSGAYNEQFF.

The rearrangement links TRBV10-3 to TRBJ1-1; the match to TRBD1 covers 8 bases. Germline V gene data show CDR1 as ENHRY and CDR2 as SYGVKD. CDR3 length: 13 amino acids. J was trimmed by 1 base and V by 10 bases; bases with no gene match: 5. Here the CDR3 reads CATGTGGNTEAFF. Here the CDR3 DNA reads TGTGCCACGGGGACAGGAGGGAACACTGAAGCTTTCTTT.

The chain couples TRBV20-1 to TRBJ1-5; tentative D call: TRBD1 (6 bases). The V end was cut by 5 bases, the J end by 9 bases, with 11 bases between. This CDR3 has 11 residues. Germline values: CDR1 DFQATT, CDR2 SNEGSKA (reference sequence). The CDR3: CSAGVGGPQHF. CDR3 coding DNA: TGCAGTGCTGGAGTAGGGGGGCCCCAGCATTTT.

The rearrangement joins TRBV10-3 to TRBJ2-5; D is possibly TRBD2 (6 bases). Trimming cost V 3 bases and J 5 bases, with 16 bases left between them. Looked up from germline, CDR1 is ENHRY and CDR2 is SYGVKD. This CDR3 is built from 15 residues. CDR3 protein: CAISDPAGGSETQYF. The CDR3 DNA follows: TGTGCCATCAGTGATCCAGCGGGTGGGTCGGAGACCCAGTACTTC.

The chain carries TRBV9 and TRBJ2-5, with D possibly TRBD1 on 5 matching bases. V lost 1 base, J lost 5 bases, and 12 bases lay in between. The CDR3 runs to 14 residues. Germline V CDR1 and CDR2: SGDLS, YYNGEE. In nucleotides, the CDR3 is TGTGCCAGCAGCGTACAGGGTGGTGCGGAGACCCAGTACTTC. This sequence encodes CASSVQGGAETQYF.

V and J are TRBV5-5 and TRBJ2-7, with D tentatively TRBD1 or TRBD2 (6 bases each). CDR1 SGHKS and CDR2 YYEKEE come from the germline V gene (reference sequence). The CDR3 spans 15 residues. The V and J ends lost 4 bases and 6 bases respectively, with 20 bases between them. The CDR3 protein is CASSGAGQIGTEQYF. In DNA, the CDR3 is TGTGCCAGCAGCGGTGCGGGACAAATCGGGACCGAGCAGTACTTC.

This clone was recorded a few times. The chain is built from TRBV6-5 and TRBJ1-5; unclear D gene. In germline, CDR1 is MNHEY, CDR2 SVGAGI. The CDR3 has 14 amino acids. The germline V and J ends were trimmed by 4 bases and 2 bases, with 9 bases remaining between them. In nucleotides, the CDR3 is TGTGCCAGCAGTTGGGGTTTCGGCAATCAGCCCCAGCATTTT. Residues: CASSWGFGNQPQHF.

V usage is TRBV2 and J usage is TRBJ1-4, with TRBD1 as a possible D gene (5 bases). V was cut by 3 bases and J by 6 bases, with 8 bases left in between. The CDR3 sequence is 13 residues long. From germline, CDR1 is SNHLY and CDR2 FYNNEI. CDR3 in amino acids: CASSDWGDEKLFF. The DNA of the CDR3 is TGTGCCAGCAGTGATTGGGGGGATGAAAAACTGTTTTTT.

V usage is TRBV7-6 and J usage is TRBJ2-1, with 7 bases matching TRBD2. Trimming took 2 bases from V and 1 from J; bases not matched to a gene: 5. Germline V CDR1 and CDR2: SGHVS, FNYEAQ. This CDR3 contains 16 residues. This CDR3 is CASSLFGGSSYNEQFF. CDR3 DNA: TGTGCCAGCAGCTTATTTGGCGGGAGTTCCTACAATGAGCAGTTCTTC.